This TCR beta chain was identified in a study of CD4 T cells in relation to SARS-CoV-2 and coronaviruses. Generated by immunoSEQ multiplex PCR, the TCRdb table keeps only in-frame clones and is missing some. The data hold about 59,000 clones, with just over 85% observed a single time. As for this clone: The antigen is unknown.

Unexposed donor CD4+ T cells date from 2011-2018, before the COVID-19 pandemic. Study observations and caveats: In roughly 61% of donors, memory CD4+ clonotypes crossrecognized SARS-CoV-2 and at least one common cold coronavirus spike. Each donor contributed either pre-pandemic or post-infection samples, not both.

CDR3 length equals 13 residues. CDR1 LNHDA and CDR2 SQIVND come from the germline V gene (reference sequence). V was clipped by 11 bases and J by 5 bases; unmatched bases: 4. The chain combines TRBV19 with TRBJ2-2; 11 bases are a match to TRBD1. The specimen sequenced was memory CD4+ T cells from PBMCs. This clonotype originated in a human donor in good health. CDR3 in amino acids: CAGQGAGTGELFF. The CDR3, as DNA: TGTGCCGGACAGGGGGCAGGGACCGGGGAGCTGTTTTTT.